These T cell receptor beta chains were read from a single sample in a study of blood T cell repertoires in COVID-19. Repertoires were generated with immunoSEQ multiplex PCR, while TCRdb's copy carries only in-frame clones and drops some. In the table there are about 430,000 clones, over 75% of which are singletons. Sequencing was done on a sample of PBMCs or T cells enriched from blood (not recorded which). These receptors all stem from a young woman who had been exposed to COVID-19. CDR3s include the opening cysteine and the closing phenylalanine or tryptophan. Fields, in order: J gene, clone size, D gene, V gene, CDR3 protein, CDR3 DNA. The D gene is left open where the match is weak. Clone sizes are given selectively: once, few, many, or a class where the clone is expanded.

TRBJ1-5	.	.	TRBV12-3/TRBV12-4	CASSFTSDQPQHF	TGTGCCAGCAGTTTTACTAGTGATCAGCCCCAGCATTTT
TRBJ1-4	.	.	TRBV5-4	CASSFYVGATNEKLFF	TGTGCCAGCAGCTTCTACGTTGGAGCAACTAATGAAAAACTGTTTTTT
TRBJ2-5	.	TRBD1	TRBV11-2	CASTLPGTGKETQYF	TGTGCCAGCACCCTCCCCGGGACAGGGAAAGAGACCCAGTACTTC
TRBJ1-2	few	TRBD1	TRBV6-5	CASSYQRTGWNGYTF	TGTGCCAGCAGTTACCAAAGGACAGGGTGGAATGGCTACACCTTC
TRBJ1-2	.	.	TRBV19	CASSIFSRGRTNYGYTF	TGTGCCAGTAGTATCTTTTCGCGGGGCAGAACTAACTATGGCTACACCTTC
TRBJ2-7	once	.	TRBV7-2	CASSAGQARIAGEQYF	TGTGCCAGCAGCGCTGGACAAGCGCGAATCGCTGGCGAGCAGTACTTC
TRBJ2-3	.	.	TRBV7-9	CASRSDTQYF	TGTGCCAGCCGGAGCGATACGCAGTATTTT
TRBJ2-7	.	.	TRBV5-1	CASSLLEAGTYEQYF	TGCGCCAGCAGCTTGCTGGAGGCCGGGACCTACGAGCAGTACTTC
TRBJ2-1	once	TRBD2	TRBV5-6	CASSFPTSGDNEQFF	TGTGCCAGCAGCTTCCCGACTAGCGGGGACAATGAGCAGTTCTTC
TRBJ1-3	.	TRBD1	TRBV12-3/TRBV12-4	CASRQGSGNTIYF	TGTGCCAGCAGACAGGGGTCTGGAAACACCATATATTTT
TRBJ1-2	.	TRBD1	TRBV25-1	CASSEPGQGGYGYTF	TGTGCCAGCAGTGAACCGGGACAGGGAGGCTATGGCTACACCTTC
TRBJ1-2	once	TRBD1	TRBV6-6	CASSWTGNYGYTF	TGTGCCAGCAGCTGGACAGGGAACTATGGCTACACCTTC
TRBJ2-1	.	.	TRBV9	CASSVRDSSYNEQFF	TGTGCCAGCAGCGTACGGGATAGCTCCTACAATGAGCAGTTCTTC
TRBJ1-5	.	.	TRBV28	CASSRELLTNQPQHF	TGTGCCAGCAGTCGGGAGCTCCTGACAAATCAGCCCCAGCATTTT
TRBJ2-7	.	TRBD2	TRBV13	CASSTRGVTYEQYF	TGTGCCAGCAGCACACGGGGGGTAACCTACGAGCAGTACTTC
TRBJ2-5	.	.	TRBV4-3	CASSQESSGGETQYF	TGCGCCAGCAGCCAAGAAAGCTCGGGTGGAGAGACCCAGTACTTC
TRBJ1-2	.	.	TRBV28	CASSTLGAPRTYGYTF	TGTGCCAGCAGTACACTTGGGGCCCCGAGGACCTATGGCTACACCTTC
TRBJ1-3	.	.	TRBV5-6	CASSLFQGVKNTIYF	TGTGCCAGCAGCTTGTTCCAGGGTGTGAAAAACACCATATATTTT
TRBJ2-3	.	TRBD2	TRBV6-4	CASSVAGGTDTQYF	TGTGCCAGCAGTGTAGCGGGGGGCACAGATACGCAGTATTTT
TRBJ2-7	few	.	TRBV19	CASREAGAHEQYF	TGTGCCAGTAGGGAGGCGGGGGCCCACGAGCAGTACTTC
TRBJ2-2	.	TRBD1	TRBV2	CASSLFPTGWSTGELFF	TGTGCCAGCAGTCTTTTTCCGACAGGGTGGTCAACCGGGGAGCTGTTTTTT
TRBJ2-7	.	TRBD1	TRBV6-1	CASSERDRGSEEQYF	TGTGCCAGCAGTGAAAGGGACAGGGGGTCGGAGGAGCAGTACTTC